This T cell receptor beta chain comes out of a study of shared clonotypes between healthy human individuals. Across the whole study: Per donor, CD8 memory used one plate, CD8 naive used two, CD4 memory used three and CD4 naive used three. Findings and caveats of the study: Non-shared clonotypes had lower generation probabilities than those shared by all four donors. It was the few donors that limited the genetic and exposure-history diversity represented.

The germline CDR1 and CDR2 sequences are SGHNT and YYREEE (reference sequence). Trimming took 4 bases from V and 6 from J, leaving 11 bases between them. The CDR3 is made up of 12 amino acids. Profiled with immunoSEQ multiplex PCR; TCRdb holds only in-frame clones, not every one. This table holds around 550,000 clones, approximately 95% found once. Positive CCR7 selection of CD45RO-negative cells yielded the naive CD8 cells, and terminally differentiated effector memory CD45RA+ cells were excluded. About this clone itself: Its antigen remains unidentified.

The material sequenced was naive CD8+ T cells sorted from blood. The rearrangement joins TRBV5-4 to TRBJ2-7; D gene uncertain. This receptor was taken from a woman younger than 45 in good health. DNA of the CDR3: TGTGCCAGCAGCCAGACATCGGGCGAGCAGTACTTC. It codes for CASSQTSGEQYF.